The 11 T cell receptor beta chains given below trace back to one sample, sequenced in a study of CD8 T cells in Susac syndrome. With random hexamers, roughly 0.5 to 1 ug RNA was reverse transcribed. TCRdb re-analysed the immunoSEQ multiplex PCR reads in MiXCR, keeping a single row per CDR3 protein. The sample has about 280,000 distinct CDR3 sequences, 85% seen once. Sequencing was done on a sample of CD8+ T cells from PBMCs. The receptors shown here come from a human donor with multiple sclerosis.

The chain couples TRBV27 to TRBJ1-1, with D unresolved. Germline-derived CDR1 and CDR2 are MNHEY and SMNVEV (reference sequence). The CDR3 length is 13 residues. V lost 2 bases to trimming and J lost 5 bases, with 9 bases between them. The CDR3 region has the DNA TGTGCCAGCAGTTTAGACGATGGAACTGAAGCTTTCTTT. This sequence encodes CASSLDDGTEAFF.

The chain combines TRBV10-2 with TRBJ2-2; D may be TRBD2 (5 bases). The CDR3 runs 16 residues. Trimming took off 3 bases at V and 3 bases at J, with 14 bases between the two ends. Germline CDR1 is WSHSY and CDR2 is SAAADI. The DNA for the CDR3 is TGCGCCAGCAGTGACACGGACTCGACGGACACCGGGGAGCTGTTTTTT. Translating it yields CASSDTDSTDTGELFF.

J is TRBJ2-3 and V is TRBV18; D remains ambiguous. The CDR3 has 15 residues. The germline V gene encodes CDR1 KGHSH and CDR2 LQKENI. The V end lost 3 bases, the J end lost 2 bases, and 12 bases lay between the germline ends. CDR3 amino acids: CASSPPTQITDTQYF. In DNA form, the CDR3 reads TGTGCCAGCTCACCCCCTACACAGATCACAGATACGCAGTATTTT.

The rearrangement uses TRBV18 and TRBJ2-3, with D unclear. This CDR3 has 17 amino acids. Trimming took off 0 bases at V and 3 bases at J, with 16 bases between the two ends. Per germline, CDR1 KGHSH and CDR2 LQKENI. This CDR3 is CASSPPAAVLGTDTQYF. The CDR3 DNA reads TGTGCCAGCTCACCACCGGCCGCGGTCCTGGGGACAGATACGCAGTATTTT.

This clonotype was seen only a few times. The chain couples TRBV6-5 to TRBJ2-3; the D gene is possibly TRBD1 (6 bases). CDR1 and CDR2 from the germline V gene are MNHEY and SVGAGI. The CDR3 has 15 amino acids. V was shortened by 2 bases and J by 1 base, with 10 bases between the two germline ends. Here the CDR3 reads CASSYGPGGTDTQYF. The CDR3 DNA is TGTGCCAGCAGTTACGGACCAGGGGGCACAGATACGCAGTATTTT.

The chain joins TRBV2 to TRBJ2-2; D is unresolved. This CDR3 is built from 15 residues. Per germline, CDR1 SNHLY and CDR2 FYNNEI. V gave up 4 bases and J gave up 5 bases, with 14 bases separating them. The CDR3 loop reads CASSAGRSTTGELFF. CDR3 bases: TGTGCCAGCAGTGCCGGAAGGTCGACTACCGGGGAGCTGTTTTTT.

The chain has TRBV7-9 and TRBJ1-2, with a tentative D call TRBD1 (6 bases). The germline V gene has CDR1 SEHNR and CDR2 FQNEAQ (reference sequence). The CDR3 loop spans 15 amino acids. V lost 6 bases to trimming and J lost 4 bases, with 18 bases between them. The DNA of the CDR3 is TGTGCCAGCAGTCCACCCGGGACATCGCTCTATGGCTACACCTTC. This gives the protein CASSPPGTSLYGYTF.

This clonotype was detected once. The chain combines TRBV5-1 with TRBJ2-7, with TRBD2 matching 8 bases. The trim removed 6 bases at V and 2 bases at J, leaving 13 bases unmatched. Germline V lookup: CDR1 SGHRS, CDR2 YFSETQ. CDR3 length equals 16 residues. The CDR3: CASKSFLAGKAYEQYF. Written as DNA, the CDR3 is TGCGCCAGCAAGTCGTTCCTAGCGGGTAAGGCCTACGAGCAGTACTTC.

The chain combines TRBV14 with TRBJ2-1; 12 bases agree with TRBD1. Germline trimming cut 3 bases from V and 4 bases from J; bases unmatched to any gene: 10. Germline V gene lookup returns CDR1 SGHDN and CDR2 FVKESK. The CDR3 sequence is 18 residues long. The CDR3 is CASSHPPGQGAVYNEQFF. The CDR3 DNA is TGTGCCAGCAGCCATCCACCGGGACAGGGGGCGGTTTACAATGAGCAGTTCTTC.

The chain is built from TRBV12-5 and TRBJ2-1; 9 bases fit TRBD1. The germline V gene encodes CDR1 LGHNT and CDR2 FRNRAP. The CDR3 runs to 15 residues. The trim removed 6 bases at V and 9 bases at J, leaving 12 bases unmatched. The CDR3 sequence is CASGPAGTGYGEQFF. CDR3 sequence (DNA): TGTGCTAGTGGCCCGGCCGGGACAGGGTATGGTGAGCAGTTCTTC.

This clonotype appeared a single time. The chain employs TRBV29-1 and TRBJ2-7; no firm D call. Germline CDR1 SQVTM, CDR2 ANQGSEA. The CDR3 is 12 amino acids. Deletions cut 2 bases from V and 4 bases from J, with 9 bases between. The CDR3 nucleotides read TGCAGCGTTGAAATCGCGGAATACGAGCAGTACTTC. This codes for CSVEIAEYEQYF.